This T cell receptor beta chain was documented in a study of technical replicates of blood from a few donors. With regard to this clone: This sample also contains other DNA sequences that code for the same CDR3.

CDR1 and CDR2 from the germline V gene are SGDLS and YYNGEE. The CDR3 is 15 residues long. The V segment lost 0 bases and the J segment 9 bases; nucleotides outside the gene matches: 11. Produced via immunoSEQ multiplex PCR; TCRdb's table is partial and in-frame only. Here the sample spans approximately 94,000 clones, about 96% being singletons. The sequence derives from a human donor in good health. The sequencing sample was made of T cells isolated from PBMCs. V gene TRBV9 combines with J gene TRBJ2-7, with 8 bases that match TRBD2. The DNA for the CDR3 is TGTGCCAGCAGCGTAGACGCGGGGGGACTCTTAGGGCAGTACTTC. Encoded protein: CASSVDAGGLLGQYF.